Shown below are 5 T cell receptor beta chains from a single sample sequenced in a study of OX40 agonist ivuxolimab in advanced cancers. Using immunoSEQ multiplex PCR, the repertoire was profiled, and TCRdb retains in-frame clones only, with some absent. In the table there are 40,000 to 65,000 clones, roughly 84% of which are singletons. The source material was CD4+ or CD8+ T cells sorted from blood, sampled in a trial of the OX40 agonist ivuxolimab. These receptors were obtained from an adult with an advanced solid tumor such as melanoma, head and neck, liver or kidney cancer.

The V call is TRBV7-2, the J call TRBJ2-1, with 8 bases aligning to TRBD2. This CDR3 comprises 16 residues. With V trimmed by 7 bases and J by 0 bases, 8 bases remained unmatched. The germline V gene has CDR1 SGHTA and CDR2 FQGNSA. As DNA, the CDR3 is TGTGCCAGCACTCATAGCGGGAAGAGCTCCTACAATGAGCAGTTCTTC. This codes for CASTHSGKSSYNEQFF.

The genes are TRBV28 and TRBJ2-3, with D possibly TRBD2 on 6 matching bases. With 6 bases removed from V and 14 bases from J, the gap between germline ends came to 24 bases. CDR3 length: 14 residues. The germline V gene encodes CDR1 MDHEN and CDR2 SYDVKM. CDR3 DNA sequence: TGTGCCAGCAGCCAGGATTCAGAAAGCAGGAGGGGGTATTTT. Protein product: CASSQDSESRRGYF. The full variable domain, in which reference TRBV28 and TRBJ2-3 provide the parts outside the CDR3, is DVKVTQSSRYLVKRTGEKVFLECVQDMDHENMFWYRQDPGLGLRLIYFSYDVKMKEKGDIPEGYSVSREKKERFSLILESASTNQTSMYLCASSQDSESRRGYFGPGTRLTVL.

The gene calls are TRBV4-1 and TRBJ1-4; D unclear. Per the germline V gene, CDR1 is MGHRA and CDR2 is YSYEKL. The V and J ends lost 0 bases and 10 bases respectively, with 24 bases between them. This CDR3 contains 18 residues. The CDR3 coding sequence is TGCGCCAGCAGCCAAGACGGTCAACAGTATAGTTCGCGGGGAAAACTGTTTTTT. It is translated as CASSQDGQQYSSRGKLFF.

For the CDR3, the DNA is TGTGCCAGCAGCCTAATGAACAGGGTGGACACCGGGGAGCTGTTTTTT. Protein: CASSLMNRVDTGELFF. The chain links TRBV9 to TRBJ2-2; the D gene is possibly TRBD1 (6 bases). The V end lost 4 bases, the J end lost 3 bases, and 16 bases lay between the germline ends. CDR3 size: 16 residues. Germline V gives CDR1 SGDLS, CDR2 YYNGEE. The full variable domain, rest sourced from reference TRBV9 and TRBJ2-2, is DSGVTQTPKHLITATGQRVTLRCSPRSGDLSVYWYQQSLDQGLQFLIQYYNGEERAKGNILERFSAQQFPDLHSELNLSSLELGDSALYFCASSLMNRVDTGELFFGEGSRLTVL.

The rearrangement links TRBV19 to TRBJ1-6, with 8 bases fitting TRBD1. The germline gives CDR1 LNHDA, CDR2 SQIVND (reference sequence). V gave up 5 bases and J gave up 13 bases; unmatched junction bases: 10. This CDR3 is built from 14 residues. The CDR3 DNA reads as TGTGCCAGTAGTTCAGACAGGGGAGGGTTTCCCCTCCACTTT. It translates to CASSSDRGGFPLHF.